One sample yielded the 30 T cell receptor beta chains listed below, sequenced in a study of T cells in Graves' hyperthyroidism and ophthalmopathy. RNA transcripts were the template for amplifying TCR beta CDR3 regions. HTBI primers were used for first-round RT-PCR of the TCR CDR3. Each CDR3 protein gets one entry after TCRdb re-called the multiplex PCR reads with MiXCR. This sample has a few hundred thousand distinct CDR3 sequences; less than 20% occur once, and the top ten carry over 12%. The sequenced material came from blood. The receptors stem from a woman younger than 35 with Graves' hyperthyroidism.

This clonotype was seen ten or more times. This chain uses TRBV7-2 with TRBJ2-7, with TRBD2 as a possible D gene (6 bases). This CDR3 has 13 residues. The germline V gene has CDR1 SGHTA and CDR2 FQGNSA. Trimming cost V 6 bases and J 7 bases, with 16 bases left between them. The CDR3 coding sequence is TGTGCCAGCAGGTTCAGTGGGGCGGGGGAGCAGTACTTC. Encoded protein: CASRFSGAGEQYF.

The chain has TRBV19 and TRBJ2-1, with TRBD2 identical over 13 bases. V trimming: 2 bases; J trimming: 4 bases; junction bases outside the gene matches: 26. This CDR3 contains 24 residues. Per the germline V gene, CDR1 is LNHDA and CDR2 is SQIVND (reference sequence). The CDR3 coding sequence is TGTGCCAGTAGTATACATACTAGCGGGAGGGCCTTATCCCGATTCGTCAACCCTTACAATGAGCAGTTCTTC. Its protein is CASSIHTSGRALSRFVNPYNEQFF.

This chain links TRBV10-3 with TRBJ1-2; 8 positions match TRBD1. J gave up 4 bases and V 0 bases, and 13 bases lay outside the gene matches. Per germline, CDR1 ENHRY and CDR2 SYGVKD. The CDR3 is made up of 18 amino acids. CDR3 sequence: CAISESAGGAEGIYGYTF. In DNA, the CDR3 is TGTGCCATCAGTGAGTCGGCAGGGGGCGCAGAAGGGATCTATGGCTACACCTTC.

This clonotype has ten or more counts. The chain has TRBV28 and TRBJ2-1; 8 bases agree with TRBD2. J lost 11 bases, V lost 4 bases, and 16 bases had no gene match. The V gene's germline CDR1 is MDHEN and CDR2 SYDVKM. The CDR3 is made up of 16 amino acids. The CDR3 protein is CASSSTPGGGVLKQFF. The CDR3 DNA reads TGTGCCAGCAGTTCGACGCCGGGGGGGGGCGTGCTAAAGCAGTTCTTC.

The CDR3 reads CASSPAGTGTGELFF. CDR3 sequence (DNA): TGTGCCAGCAGTCCGGCGGGAACAGGGACCGGGGAGCTGTTTTTT. This sequence joins TRBV2 and TRBJ2-2; either TRBD1 or TRBD2 may supply D (6 bases each). Germline V lookup: CDR1 SNHLY, CDR2 FYNNEI. Trimming took 5 bases from V and 5 from J, leaving 15 bases between them. The CDR3 is made up of 15 amino acids.

This clonotype was observed a few times. J is TRBJ2-3 and V is TRBV9; tentatively, D is TRBD2 (6 bases). This CDR3 region has 17 residues. Germline CDR1 reads SGDLS; CDR2 reads YYNGEE. The germline V and J ends were trimmed by 1 base and 3 bases, with 18 bases remaining between them. The chain's CDR3 is CASSVRNGQEGTDTQYF. The DNA of the CDR3 is TGTGCCAGCAGCGTAAGAAACGGGCAGGAGGGGACAGATACGCAGTATTTT.

This clonotype was seen many times. The chain recombines TRBV11-2 with TRBJ2-1; unclear D gene. Germline CDR1 reads SGHAT; CDR2 reads FQNNGV. CDR3 length: 15 residues. V was clipped by 3 bases and J by 1 base, with 10 bases between them. In DNA form, the CDR3 reads TGTGCCAGCAGCTTTGAAGGCCAGTCCTACAATGAGCAGTTCTTC. Protein: CASSFEGQSYNEQFF.

This clonotype was counted at least ten times. The chain combines TRBV27 with TRBJ2-5, with D uncertain. The CDR3 extends over 18 amino acids. The germline V and J ends were trimmed by 6 bases and 5 bases, with 28 bases remaining between them. CDR1 MNHEY and CDR2 SMNVEV come from the germline V gene (reference sequence). CDR3 coding DNA: TGTGCCAGCAGCAAAAAGAGTCTCAGCCAACTTGGGCAGGAGACCCAGTACTTC. Translating gives CASSKKSLSQLGQETQYF.

This clonotype occurred many times. The chain combines TRBV5-1 with TRBJ1-1; 9 nucleotides agree with TRBD1. CDR3 length equals 12 residues. Germline CDR1 reads SGHRS; CDR2 reads YFSETQ. V was pared by 4 bases and J by 7 bases, with 2 bases of the junction left unmatched. This CDR3 reads CASSRQGVEAFF. The CDR3 DNA reads as TGCGCCAGCAGCAGACAGGGGGTTGAAGCTTTCTTT. Full variable domain (outside the CDR3, taken from reference TRBV5-1 and TRBJ1-1): KAGVTQTPRYLIKTRGQQVTLSCSPISGHRSVSWYQQTPGQGLQFLFEYFSETQRNKGNFPGRFSGRQFSNSRSEMNVSTLELGDSALYLCASSRQGVEAFFGQGTRLTVV.

This clonotype came up many times. The rearrangement links TRBV6-1 to TRBJ1-6; 7 bases fit TRBD1. Germline CDR1 reads MNHNS; CDR2 reads SASEGT. The V gene end was trimmed by 6 bases and the J gene end by 2 bases; junction bases not matched to a gene: 7. The CDR3 is made up of 16 amino acids. This CDR3 is CASRDTQGAYNSPLHF. CDR3 coding DNA: TGTGCCAGCAGGGACACGCAGGGGGCCTATAATTCACCCCTCCACTTT.

CDR3 region: CATVKGQGPNTEAFF. The CDR3 DNA sequence: TGCGCCACCGTTAAGGGACAGGGACCTAACACTGAAGCTTTCTTT. The chain carries TRBV5-1 and TRBJ1-1; 9 bases match TRBD1. The length of the CDR3 is 15 residues. V dropped 9 bases and J dropped 2; count of bases not matched to a gene: 11. Looked up from germline, CDR1 is SGHRS and CDR2 is YFSETQ.

About this clonotype itself: Being one base from a much bigger clone, this may be a read error. The chain combines TRBV5-6 with TRBJ2-2, with D possibly called TRBD1 or TRBD2 (6 bases each). The CDR3 is 15 amino acids. Trimming shortened V by 3 bases and J by 3 bases, and 12 bases separated the two germline ends. Germline-derived CDR1 and CDR2 are SGHDT and YYEEEE. For the CDR3, the DNA is TGTGCCAGCAGCTGGGGGGCAGGTTACACCGGGGAGCTGTTTTTT. Its translation: CASSWGAGYTGELFF.

This clonotype was seen only a few times. This chain connects TRBV7-3 to TRBJ2-1; D is perhaps TRBD1 (5 bases). The V end was cut by 6 bases, the J end by 5 bases, with 14 bases between. Germline CDR1 is SGHTA and CDR2 is FQGTGA. The CDR3 contains 14 residues. CDR3 coding DNA: TGTGCCAGCAGGCTACCAGGGCTAAACAATGAGCAGTTCTTC. Residues: CASRLPGLNNEQFF.

This clonotype occurred a few times. V and J are TRBV20-1 and TRBJ2-7, with TRBD1 identical over 10 bases. Germline lookup yields CDR1 DFQATT and CDR2 SNEGSKA (reference sequence). With V trimmed by 4 bases and J by 6 bases, 9 bases remained unmatched. The CDR3 runs to 14 residues. CDR3 coding DNA: TGCAGTGCTACTCGGGACAGGGGAGGTAGCGAGCAGTACTTC. This encodes CSATRDRGGSEQYF.

The chain links TRBV6-5 to TRBJ2-7, with a tentative D call TRBD2 (5 bases). Deletions cut 3 bases from V and 6 bases from J, with 9 bases between. The CDR3 contains 12 residues. Germline lookup yields CDR1 MNHEY and CDR2 SVGAGI. CDR3 amino acids: CASSYVGSEQYF. The CDR3 DNA reads as TGTGCCAGCAGTTATGTGGGGAGCGAGCAGTACTTC.

This clonotype came up many times. This chain joins TRBV29-1 and TRBJ1-1; 7 bases align to TRBD1. Trimming removed 7 bases from V and 2 bases from J; junction bases left unmatched: 7. Per germline, CDR1 SQVTM and CDR2 ANQGSEA. CDR3 length: 13 residues. For the CDR3, the DNA is TGCAGCGCCGGGACAGTCCCCAACACTGAAGCTTTCTTT. Protein product: CSAGTVPNTEAFF.

The chain carries TRBV14 and TRBJ1-2; D gene uncertain. Germline CDR1 reads SGHDN; CDR2 reads FVKESK. CDR3 size: 13 residues. V dropped 4 bases and J dropped 8 bases, with 14 bases sitting between them. The CDR3 here is CASSPGSWGGYTF. CDR3 coding DNA: TGTGCCAGCAGCCCCGGGAGCTGGGGAGGCTACACCTTC.

In its sample, this clonotype was seen many times. The V call is TRBV13, the J call TRBJ2-3; D possibly corresponds to TRBD2 (6 bases). CDR3 length: 18 amino acids. The germline V gene encodes CDR1 PRHDT and CDR2 FYEKMQ (reference sequence). V dropped 5 bases and J dropped 0 bases, with 21 bases sitting between them. The CDR3 DNA is TGTGCCAGCAGCCCGATAAAACCTGATGGGACTAGCACAGATACGCAGTATTTT. Translating it yields CASSPIKPDGTSTDTQYF.

This clonotype has at least ten counts. This chain joins TRBV20-1 and TRBJ2-3; TRBD2 matches at 8 bases. Trimming took 3 bases from V and 1 from J; bases not matched to a gene: 3. The CDR3 is 14 residues long. CDR1 is DFQATT, CDR2 SNEGSKA, per germline (reference sequence). This CDR3 reads CSARVAGRTDTQYF. In nucleotides, the CDR3 is TGCAGTGCTAGGGTAGCGGGACGCACAGATACGCAGTATTTT.

This clonotype was seen repeatedly, ten times or more. V gene TRBV20-1 combines with J gene TRBJ2-7, with a tentative D call TRBD2 (5 bases). From germline, CDR1 is DFQATT and CDR2 SNEGSKA (reference sequence). Deletions cut 7 bases from V and 0 bases from J, with 13 bases between. There are 13 residues in the CDR3. The CDR3: CSVEAESSYEQYF. The CDR3 coding sequence is TGCAGTGTCGAAGCGGAAAGCTCCTACGAGCAGTACTTC.

V usage is TRBV11-2 and J usage is TRBJ2-2, with 12 bases aligning to TRBD2. Germline V gives CDR1 SGHAT, CDR2 FQNNGV. Trimming at V came to 4 bases and at J to 6 bases, leaving 3 bases not matched to a gene. The CDR3 contains 15 residues. The CDR3 coding sequence is TGTGCCAGCAGCTCCAGACTAGCGGGAGCCGGGGAGCTGTTTTTT. Its translation: CASSSRLAGAGELFF.

This chain joins TRBV27 and TRBJ2-3; D remains ambiguous. The germline V gene encodes CDR1 MNHEY and CDR2 SMNVEV (reference sequence). The CDR3 length is 15 residues. The V gene lost 6 bases and the J gene lost 2 bases, with 15 bases spanning the gap. The CDR3 sequence: CASSYSDLTTDTQYF. CDR3 bases: TGTGCCAGCAGCTACTCCGATCTCACCACAGATACGCAGTATTTT.

This clonotype was observed at least ten times. The CDR3, as DNA: TGCAGTGCGCCCAGGGGGCAGAACACTGAAGCTTTCTTT. As protein: CSAPRGQNTEAFF. The J gene is TRBJ1-1, the V gene TRBV20-1; TRBD1 matches at 8 bases. There are 13 residues in the CDR3. V shed 6 bases and J 1 base; nucleotides not matched to a gene: 4. Germline V gives CDR1 DFQATT, CDR2 SNEGSKA (reference sequence).

This clonotype was seen a few times. A much larger clonotype is one base distant, so this may be a read error. This chain links TRBV6-1 with TRBJ1-5; TRBD1 matches at 7 bases. The CDR3 contains 15 residues. V lost 6 bases and J lost 0; bases outside the gene matches: 5. The V gene's germline CDR1 is MNHNS and CDR2 SASEGT. The CDR3: CASRGGQYSNQPQHF. The CDR3 bases are TGTGCCAGCAGGGGGGGACAGTATAGCAATCAGCCCCAGCATTTT.

This clonotype was counted at least ten times. This chain links TRBV2 with TRBJ1-5; D is perhaps TRBD1 (6 bases). The length of the CDR3 is 15 residues. Trimming removed 0 bases from V and 5 bases from J, with 11 bases in between. CDR1 and CDR2 from the germline V gene are SNHLY and FYNNEI. The CDR3 sequence is CASSEAGTPYQPQHF. CDR3 nucleotides: TGTGCCAGCAGTGAAGCCGGGACACCCTATCAGCCCCAGCATTTT. Based on the CDR3 plus reference TRBV2 and TRBJ1-5, the full variable domain is EPEVTQTPSHQVTQMGQEVILRCVPISNHLYFYWYRQILGQKVEFLVSFYNNEISEKSEIFDDQFSVERPDGSNFTLKIRSTKLEDSAMYFCASSEAGTPYQPQHFGDGTRLSIL.

V usage is TRBV6-1 and J usage is TRBJ1-2; 10 bases match TRBD1. CDR1 and CDR2 from the germline V gene are MNHNS and SASEGT. The CDR3 extends over 17 amino acids. J was trimmed by 5 bases and V by 6 bases; bases with no gene match: 15. Here the CDR3 reads CASSQSRDRGFGYGYTF. CDR3 DNA sequence: TGTGCCAGCAGCCAAAGCCGGGACAGGGGATTTGGGTATGGCTACACCTTC.

This clonotype was detected many times. The V call is TRBV20-1, the J call TRBJ2-7; 9 bases fit TRBD1. Trimming removed 5 bases from V and 3 bases from J; junction bases left unmatched: 5. The CDR3 has 13 residues. The V gene's germline CDR1 is DFQATT and CDR2 SNEGSKA (reference sequence). CDR3 in amino acids: CSAAGDRVYEQYF. The CDR3 nucleotides read TGCAGTGCTGCCGGGGACAGGGTCTACGAGCAGTACTTC.

Regarding this clonotype: Because the CDR3's place on the DNA is in doubt, the DNA is left out and the CDR3 is given as listed by TCRdb. The chain combines TRBV6-2 or TRBV6-3 with TRBJ1-2. Both ends counted, the CDR3 spans 13 residues. The germline gives CDR1 MNHEY, CDR2 SVGEGT. CDR3 in amino acids: CASSSSTDYGYTF.

This clonotype was picked up a small number of times. The rearrangement joins TRBV4-1 to TRBJ1-1; D uncertain. Germline-derived CDR1 and CDR2 are MGHRA and YSYEKL. This CDR3 comprises 15 residues. The V gene lost 1 base and the J gene lost 6 bases, with 15 bases spanning the gap. CDR3 residues: CASSQGRTVGSEAFF. Here the CDR3 DNA reads TGCGCCAGCAGCCAAGGTCGGACGGTGGGGTCTGAAGCTTTCTTT.

In this sample, this clonotype turned up a few times. V and J are TRBV5-6 and TRBJ2-1; weak D call: TRBD2 (7 bases). Germline CDR1 SGHDT, CDR2 YYEEEE. This CDR3 region has 16 residues. Trimming removed 2 bases at V and 7 bases at J, with 19 bases between. For the CDR3, the DNA is TGTGCCAGCAGCTTAGGTGGGGGGGCCTTCAAAAATGAGCAGTTCTTC. This translates into CASSLGGGAFKNEQFF. The full variable domain, rest sourced from reference TRBV5-6 and TRBJ2-1, is DAGVTQSPTHLIKTRGQQVTLRCSPKSGHDTVSWYQQALGQGPQFIFQYYEEEERQRGNFPDRFSGHQFPNYSSELNVNALLLGDSALYLCASSLGGGAFKNEQFFGPGTRLTVL.